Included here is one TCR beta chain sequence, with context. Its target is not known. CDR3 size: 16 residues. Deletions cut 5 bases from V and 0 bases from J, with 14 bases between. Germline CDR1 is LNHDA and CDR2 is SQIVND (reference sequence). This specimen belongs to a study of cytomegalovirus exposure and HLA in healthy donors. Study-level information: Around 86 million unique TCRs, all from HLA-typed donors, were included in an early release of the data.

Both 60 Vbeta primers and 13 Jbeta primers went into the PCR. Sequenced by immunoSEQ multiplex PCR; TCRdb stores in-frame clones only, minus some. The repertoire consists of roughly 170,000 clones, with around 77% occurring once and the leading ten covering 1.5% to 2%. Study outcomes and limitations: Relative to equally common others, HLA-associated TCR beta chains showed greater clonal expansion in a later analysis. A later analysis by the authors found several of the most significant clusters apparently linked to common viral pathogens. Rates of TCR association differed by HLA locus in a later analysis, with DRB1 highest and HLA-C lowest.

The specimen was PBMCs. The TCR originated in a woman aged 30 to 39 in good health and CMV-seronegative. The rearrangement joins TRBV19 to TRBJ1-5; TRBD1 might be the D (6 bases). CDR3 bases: TGTGCCAGTAGTCCAAGGACAGCTTATAGCAATCAGCCCCAGCATTTT. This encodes CASSPRTAYSNQPQHF.